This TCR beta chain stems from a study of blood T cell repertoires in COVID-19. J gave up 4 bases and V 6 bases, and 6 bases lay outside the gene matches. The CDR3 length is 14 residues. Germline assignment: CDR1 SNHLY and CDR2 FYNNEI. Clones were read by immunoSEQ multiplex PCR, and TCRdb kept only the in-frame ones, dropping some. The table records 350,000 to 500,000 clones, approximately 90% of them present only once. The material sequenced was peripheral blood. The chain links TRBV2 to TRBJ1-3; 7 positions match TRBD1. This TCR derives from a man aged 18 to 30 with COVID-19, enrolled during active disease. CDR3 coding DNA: TGTGCCAGCAGCCCAGGGGGTTTGGGAAACACCATATATTTT. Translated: CASSPGGLGNTIYF.